This T cell receptor (beta chain) came from a study of shared clonotypes between healthy human individuals. General study points: In contrast to clonotypes shared by all four donors, non-shared clonotypes had lower generation probabilities.

The assay was run at deep level. Sequencing was performed with immunoSEQ multiplex PCR; in TCRdb, only in-frame clones are kept and a portion is missing. Altogether about 980,000 clones are present, over 60% being singletons, with the ten largest covering about 1.5%. As regards this clone: Its antigen is still unknown.

V was shortened by 3 bases and J by 0 bases, with 10 bases between the two germline ends. The CDR3 loop spans 15 amino acids. Per germline, CDR1 SGHTA and CDR2 FQGNSA. Sequences were obtained from memory CD4+ T cells sorted from blood. Subset described: CD45RA-negative fraction. The chain is built from TRBV7-2 and TRBJ2-3; D might be TRBD2 (6 bases). This sequence was found in a man younger than 35 in good health. CDR3 nucleotides: TGTGCCAGCAGCTTGACGGGAGCAAGCACAGATACGCAGTATTTT. Amino acids: CASSLTGASTDTQYF.